The 20 T cell receptor beta chains presented below share a single source sample, sequenced in a study of T cell responses to AZD1222 COVID-19 vaccine. Method: immunoSEQ multiplex PCR; TCRdb's copy keeps in-frame clones and lacks some. The table includes roughly 120,000 clones, roughly 91% detected once. The input for sequencing was peripheral blood, taken on day 0 of AZD1222 vaccination. The receptors stem from an adult in good health.

The genes are TRBV2 and TRBJ1-4; D ambiguous. Between the trimmed V and J ends, which lost 5 bases and 3 bases, there was a span of 1 base. This CDR3 comprises 11 residues. Germline V CDR1 and CDR2: SNHLY, FYNNEI. The CDR3 DNA is TGTGCCAGCAGTCCTAATGAAAAACTGTTTTTT. Amino acids: CASSPNEKLFF.

V and J are TRBV27 and TRBJ2-7; 9 bases fit TRBD1. The germline CDR1 and CDR2 sequences are MNHEY and SMNVEV (reference sequence). The CDR3 is made up of 14 amino acids. Trimming at V came to 6 bases and at J to 1 base, leaving 4 bases not matched to a gene. The CDR3 spells CASSTGGASYEQYF. As DNA, the CDR3 is TGTGCCAGCAGCACAGGGGGCGCTTCCTACGAGCAGTACTTC.

The chain couples TRBV18 to TRBJ2-5; D is uncertain. Per germline, CDR1 KGHSH and CDR2 LQKENI. This CDR3 comprises 12 residues. Trimming left V 0 bases short and J 7 bases short, with 6 bases between. The CDR3, as DNA: TGTGCCAGCTCACCACCGAGTGGGACCCAGTACTTC. It specifies CASSPPSGTQYF. The variable domain in full, completed from reference TRBV18 and TRBJ2-5, reads NAGVMQNPRHLVRRRGQEARLRCSPMKGHSHVYWYRQLPEEGLKFMVYLQKENIIDESGMPKERFSAEFPKEGPSILRIQQVVRGDSAAYFCASSPPSGTQYFGPGTRLLVL.

The chain is built from TRBV3-1 (or the pseudogene TRBV3-2) and TRBJ2-1, with D unclear. The V gene lost 1 base and the J gene lost 8 bases, with 18 bases spanning the gap. CDR1 and CDR2 (germline): LGHDT, YNNKEL (reference sequence). CDR3 length: 16 amino acids. CDR3 DNA: TGTGCCAGCAGCCAAGCCCCAGGAACCCTTTCTTATGAGCAGTTCTTC. Translating gives CASSQAPGTLSYEQFF.

The rearrangement links TRBV25-1 to TRBJ2-4; D not certain. V was pared by 5 bases and J by 5 bases, with 4 bases between. Germline lookup yields CDR1 MGHDK and CDR2 SYGVNS. CDR3 length: 11 amino acids. CDR3 residues: CASSWENIQYF. The CDR3 coding sequence is TGTGCCAGCAGTTGGGAAAACATTCAGTACTTC.

The V gene is TRBV1, the J gene TRBJ1-5; the table's TRBD1 call for D was not verified on the DNA. TRBV1 is a pseudogene locus. The CDR3 is 18 residues long. This CDR3 reads CTSLSSGQGRGYNQPQHF. The CDR3 DNA follows: TGCACCAGCCTATCCTCAGGACAGGGACGGGGTTACAATCAGCCCCAGCATTTT.

This sequence joins TRBV12-3 or TRBV12-4 and TRBJ1-5; D ambiguous. V lost 6 bases to trimming and J lost 8 bases, with 11 bases between them. The CDR3 consists of 12 residues. CDR3 in amino acids: CASSLTPEPQHF. The CDR3 bases are TGTGCCAGCAGCCTAACCCCGGAGCCCCAGCATTTT.

The chain couples TRBV30 to TRBJ2-2, with D perhaps matching TRBD2 (6 bases). Between the trimmed V and J ends, which lost 1 base and 5 bases, there was a span of 20 bases. There are 17 residues in the CDR3. Germline V gene lookup returns CDR1 GTSNPN and CDR2 SVGIG (reference sequence). In DNA, the CDR3 is TGTGCCTGGAGTGACCCGGGACTCTCCCCGAGGACCGGGGAGCTGTTTTTT. This gives the protein CAWSDPGLSPRTGELFF.

The chain uses TRBV27 and TRBJ2-7, with D uncertain. Germline CDR1 reads MNHEY; CDR2 reads SMNVEV (reference sequence). CDR3 length: 16 residues. Deletions cut 1 base from V and 0 bases from J, with 13 bases between. The CDR3 spells CASSLLVRSSSYEQYF. CDR3 sequence (DNA): TGTGCCAGCAGTTTATTGGTCAGGTCAAGCTCCTACGAGCAGTACTTC.

V usage is TRBV3-1 (or the pseudogene TRBV3-2) and J usage is TRBJ1-6; tentatively, D is TRBD1 (6 bases). Germline V CDR1 and CDR2: LGHDT, YNNKEL (reference sequence). This CDR3 has 19 amino acids. V gave up 4 bases and J gave up 0 bases, with 19 bases separating them. CDR3: CASSRGGGARGSYNSPLHF. For the CDR3, the DNA is TGTGCCAGCAGCCGCGGTGGGGGGGCAAGGGGCTCCTATAATTCACCCCTCCACTTT.

The chain uses TRBV5-1 and TRBJ2-1, with 7 positions matching TRBD2. The germline CDR1 and CDR2 sequences are SGHRS and YFSETQ. This CDR3 is 13 amino acids long. Germline trimming cut 5 bases from V and 9 bases from J; bases unmatched to any gene: 8. Written as DNA, the CDR3 is TGCGCCAGCAGTCTACGACTAGCAAGTGAGCAGTTCTTC. Its protein is CASSLRLASEQFF. The full variable domain, rest sourced from reference TRBV5-1 and TRBJ2-1, is KAGVTQTPRYLIKTRGQQVTLSCSPISGHRSVSWYQQTPGQGLQFLFEYFSETQRNKGNFPGRFSGRQFSNSRSEMNVSTLELGDSALYLCASSLRLASEQFFGPGTRLTVL.

This chain joins TRBV30 and TRBJ1-1; D unresolved. The V gene's germline CDR1 is GTSNPN and CDR2 SVGIG (reference sequence). The CDR3 extends over 13 amino acids. Trimming left V 0 bases short and J 3 bases short, with 8 bases between. The CDR3 loop reads CAWSVLKDTEAFF. CDR3 in DNA: TGTGCCTGGAGTGTCCTCAAGGACACTGAAGCTTTCTTT.

This chain connects TRBV19 to TRBJ2-1; D possibly corresponds to TRBD2 (6 bases). CDR3 length: 16 amino acids. Germline values: CDR1 LNHDA, CDR2 SQIVND (reference sequence). The ends were cut back, 5 bases at V and 5 bases at J, with 19 bases in the middle. CDR3 in DNA: TGTGCCAGTAGTCGACTCCCGGGACTTCAGGACAATGAGCAGTTCTTC. Its translation is CASSRLPGLQDNEQFF. Full variable domain (rest looked up from reference TRBV19 and TRBJ2-1): DGGITQSPKYLFRKEGQNVTLSCEQNLNHDAMYWYRQDPGQGLRLIYYSQIVNDFQKGDIAEGYSVSREKKESFPLTVTSAQKNPTAFYLCASSRLPGLQDNEQFFGPGTRLTVL.

The chain combines TRBV7-5 with TRBJ2-3. TRBV7-5 is a known pseudogene. The CDR3 covers 17 residues. The CDR3 DNA sequence: TGTGTCAGAAGCTGGGTTTGGGGGAAGGGGGGCGCAGATACGCAGTATTTT. This gives the protein CVRSWVWGKGGADTQYF.

This sequence joins TRBV2 and TRBJ2-7, with D perhaps matching TRBD1 or TRBD2 (5 bases each). CDR1 is SNHLY and CDR2 is FYNNEI in the germline V gene. The CDR3 has 15 amino acids. V lost 6 bases and J lost 0, with 15 bases in between. The CDR3 DNA follows: TGTGCCAGCAGGGGGGTCAGGCATTCCTCCTACGAGCAGTACTTC. Its protein product is CASRGVRHSSYEQYF.

The chain employs TRBV10-3 and TRBJ1-4; 7 bases match TRBD1. The CDR3 loop spans 13 amino acids. J lost 8 bases, V lost 6 bases, and 6 bases had no gene match. Germline-derived CDR1 and CDR2 are ENHRY and SYGVKD. Here the CDR3 DNA reads TGTGCCATCAGGGCAGGGGGAGACGAAAAACTGTTTTTT. Its translation: CAIRAGGDEKLFF.

V gene TRBV5-1 combines with J gene TRBJ2-2; possible D gene TRBD2, 7 bases. Trimming cost V 4 bases and J 5 bases, with 15 bases left between them. The CDR3 is 15 amino acids. Germline CDR1 reads SGHRS; CDR2 reads YFSETQ. CDR3 sequence reads: CASSTTRGATGELFF. The CDR3 DNA follows: TGCGCCAGCAGCACAACCCGGGGGGCAACCGGGGAGCTGTTTTTT.

The V gene is TRBV7-2, the J gene TRBJ1-4, with 8 nucleotides matching TRBD1. CDR1 is SGHTA and CDR2 is FQGNSA in the germline V gene. This CDR3 is 15 amino acids long. The ends lost 4 bases at V and 7 bases at J; junction bases unmatched: 8. The CDR3 loop reads CASSSRGREGEKLFF. The CDR3 DNA reads as TGTGCCAGCAGCTCCAGGGGGCGCGAGGGTGAAAAACTGTTTTTT. Variable domain in full (rest from reference TRBV7-2 and TRBJ1-4): GAGVSQSPSNKVTEKGKDVELRCDPISGHTALYWYRQSLGQGLEFLIYFQGNSAPDKSGLPSDRFSAERTGGSVSTLTIQRTQQEDSAVYLCASSSRGREGEKLFFGSGTQLSVL.

The J gene is TRBJ2-2, the V gene TRBV25-1, with TRBD2 matching 10 bases. V lost 1 base and J lost 7; bases outside the gene matches: 6. The CDR3 extends over 16 amino acids. CDR1 is MGHDK, CDR2 SYGVNS, per germline. The CDR3 loop reads CASSEWASGGFGELFF. The CDR3 nucleotides are TGTGCCAGCAGTGAATGGGCTAGCGGGGGCTTCGGGGAGCTGTTTTTT.

This clone was seen only once. The chain employs TRBV10-3 and TRBJ1-1; 8 nucleotides line up with TRBD1. CDR1 and CDR2 from the germline V gene are ENHRY and SYGVKD. Unmatched junction bases numbered 3, after V lost 2 bases and J lost 1 base. The CDR3 covers 15 residues. DNA for the CDR3: TGTGCCATCAGTGAGGGGGGACAGGCGAACACTGAAGCTTTCTTT. Protein product: CAISEGGQANTEAFF.